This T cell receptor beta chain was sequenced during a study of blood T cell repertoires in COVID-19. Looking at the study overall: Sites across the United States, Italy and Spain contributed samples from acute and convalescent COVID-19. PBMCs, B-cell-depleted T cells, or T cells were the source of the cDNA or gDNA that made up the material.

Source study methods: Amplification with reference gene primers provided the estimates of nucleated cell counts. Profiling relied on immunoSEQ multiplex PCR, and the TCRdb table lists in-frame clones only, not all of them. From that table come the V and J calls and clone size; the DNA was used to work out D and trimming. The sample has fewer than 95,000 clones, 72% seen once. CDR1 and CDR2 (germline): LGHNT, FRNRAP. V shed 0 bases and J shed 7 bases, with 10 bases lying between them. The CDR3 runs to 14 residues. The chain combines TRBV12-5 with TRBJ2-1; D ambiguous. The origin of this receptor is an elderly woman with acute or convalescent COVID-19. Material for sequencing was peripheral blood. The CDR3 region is CASGLVLTFNEQFF. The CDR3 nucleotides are TGTGCTAGTGGTTTGGTCCTCACATTTAATGAGCAGTTCTTC.